A selection of T cell receptor beta chains follows, all from one sample in a study of shared clonotypes between healthy human individuals. TCRdb keeps only in-frame clones here, not all; method: immunoSEQ multiplex PCR. The sample lists around 990,000 clones, 70% to 85% occurring once. Source material: memory CD4+ T cells from PBMCs. These receptors all stem from a man younger than 35 in good health. Some clones in this sample may be carry-over from other donors' samples. CDR3s include the opening cysteine and the closing phenylalanine or tryptophan. D genes are given only for firm matches. Expanded clones get a size class; other rows say once, few or many, or leave the size out.

J: TRBJ1-5
V: TRBV16
size: .
D: TRBD1
DNA: TGTGCCAGCAGCCAAGGGACAGGGAATCAGCCCCAGCATTTT
CDR3: CASSQGTGNQPQHF

J: TRBJ2-3
V: TRBV6-4
size: .
D: .
DNA: TGTGCCAGCAGTGCATCCGGGGGCGACACAGATACGCAGTATTTT
CDR3: CASSASGGDTDTQYF

J: TRBJ2-5
V: TRBV2
size: .
D: TRBD2
DNA: TGTGCCAGCAGTGAAAGGGGAGGACTAGTCCAGACCCAGTACTTC
CDR3: CASSERGGLVQTQYF

J: TRBJ2-7
V: TRBV4-2
size: .
D: .
DNA: TGTGCCTCCCGGGGTGAGCTAGCGTCATCCTACGAGCAGTACTTC
CDR3: CASRGELASSYEQYF

J: TRBJ2-7
V: TRBV11-3
size: .
D: .
DNA: TGTGCCAGCAGCTTAGATCTAGAGGCCGAGCAGTACTTC
CDR3: CASSLDLEAEQYF

J: TRBJ2-2
V: TRBV14
size: .
D: .
DNA: TGTGCCAGCAGCCAGACTAGGATGAGGGCAGGGGAGCTGTTTTTT
CDR3: CASSQTRMRAGELFF

J: TRBJ2-5
V: TRBV6-1
size: once
D: .
DNA: TGTGCCAGCAGTCTCGAACCAGGGCGGGGAGAGACCCAGTACTTC
CDR3: CASSLEPGRGETQYF

J: TRBJ1-4
V: TRBV7-8
size: .
D: .
DNA: TGTGCCAGCAGCTTAGGACAGGCCCCAAACGAAAAACTGTTTTTT
CDR3: CASSLGQAPNEKLFF

J: TRBJ1-1
V: TRBV7-9
size: .
D: .
DNA: TGTGCCAGCAGCTTAGCAAGGGGTTTAATTAGGTCTTTCTTT
CDR3: CASSLARGLIRSFF

J: TRBJ1-5
V: TRBV29-1
size: few
D: TRBD1
DNA: TGCAGCGTTGGGACAGGGATTAATCAGCCCCAGCATTTT
CDR3: CSVGTGINQPQHF

J: TRBJ1-4
V: TRBV11-2
size: .
D: .
DNA: TGTGCCAGCAGGCCGGGGACCCTTAATGAAAAACTGTTTTTT
CDR3: CASRPGTLNEKLFF

J: TRBJ1-2
V: TRBV27
size: .
D: .
DNA: TGTGCCAGCATCGGAGTCCGGGGCTACACCTTC
CDR3: CASIGVRGYTF

J: TRBJ2-1
V: TRBV18
size: .
D: TRBD2
DNA: TGTGCCAGCTCATACTACCCAGCGGGGTTATACAATGAGCAGTTCTTC
CDR3: CASSYYPAGLYNEQFF

J: TRBJ1-4
V: TRBV5-8
size: .
D: .
DNA: TGTGCCAGCAGCTTTGAAGCCACTGGAACTAATGAAAAACTGTTTTTT
CDR3: CASSFEATGTNEKLFF

J: TRBJ1-2
V: TRBV19
size: .
D: .
DNA: TGTGCCACCAAACCGGGACACAACTATGGCTACACCTTC
CDR3: CATKPGHNYGYTF